These 25 T cell receptor beta chains originate from one sample sequenced in a study of blood T cell repertoires in COVID-19. Clones were read by immunoSEQ multiplex PCR, and TCRdb kept only the in-frame ones, dropping some. The data contain over 250,000 clones, 80% to 90% of them singletons. Material for sequencing was peripheral blood. These receptors were collected from a woman in her fifties or sixties with COVID-19, enrolled during active disease.

The V and J genes are TRBV2 and TRBJ1-4; D gene ambiguous. Per germline, CDR1 SNHLY and CDR2 FYNNEI. The CDR3 sequence is 15 residues long. With 6 bases removed from V and 0 bases from J, the gap between germline ends came to 11 bases. The CDR3 DNA follows: TGTGCCAGCAGAGAGGTGGGAGCAACTAATGAAAAACTGTTTTTT. It codes for CASREVGATNEKLFF.

The V and J genes are TRBV6-2 or TRBV6-3 and TRBJ2-7; perhaps TRBD2 as D (6 bases). Germline V CDR1 and CDR2: MNHEY, SVGEGT. The CDR3 extends over 12 amino acids. Trimming removed 6 bases at V and 7 bases at J, with 13 bases between. CDR3: CASSRLAWEQYF. The DNA for the CDR3 is TGTGCCAGCAGCCGTCTAGCGTGGGAGCAGTACTTC.

This chain connects TRBV27 to TRBJ2-2; 7 bases match TRBD1. CDR1 is MNHEY and CDR2 is SMNVEV in the germline V gene (reference sequence). Trimming removed 6 bases from V and 0 bases from J; junction bases left unmatched: 4. CDR3 length: 15 amino acids. Written as DNA, the CDR3 is TGTGCCAGCAGCACGGGACAGTCGAACACCGGGGAGCTGTTTTTT. Protein product: CASSTGQSNTGELFF.

This chain connects TRBV19 to TRBJ2-2, with 15 bases identical to TRBD2. CDR3 length: 17 amino acids. The germline V gene has CDR1 LNHDA and CDR2 SQIVND (reference sequence). V lost 7 bases, J lost 6 bases, and 9 bases stayed unmatched. The CDR3 loop is CASNIPGTSGRSGELFF. As DNA, the CDR3 is TGTGCCAGTAACATCCCCGGGACTAGCGGGAGGTCCGGGGAGCTGTTTTTT.

This chain joins TRBV25-1 and TRBJ1-2; no clear D. With 4 bases removed from V and 4 bases from J, the gap between germline ends came to 4 bases. CDR1 is MGHDK, CDR2 SYGVNS, per germline. The CDR3 is made up of 11 amino acids. CDR3 bases: TGTGCCAGCAGTGTGGCCTATGGCTACACCTTC. Protein product: CASSVAYGYTF.

This clone was observed a few times. J is TRBJ1-1 and V is TRBV7-2; D gene ambiguous. V lost 0 bases and J lost 1, with 9 bases in between. This CDR3 is 15 amino acids long. From germline, CDR1 is SGHTA and CDR2 FQGNSA. Here the CDR3 reads CASSLAVRENTEAFF. The CDR3 DNA reads TGTGCCAGCAGCTTAGCTGTGAGAGAGAACACTGAAGCTTTCTTT.

The V call is TRBV20-1, the J call TRBJ2-7; perhaps TRBD2 as D (6 bases). V was pared by 4 bases and J by 7 bases, with 11 bases between. Per the germline V gene, CDR1 is DFQATT and CDR2 is SNEGSKA (reference sequence). The CDR3 has 11 amino acids. The CDR3 nucleotides are TGCAGTGCTACTGCGGGGCTGGAGCAGTACTTC. Residues: CSATAGLEQYF.

The chain joins TRBV19 to TRBJ2-7, with 9 bases matching TRBD2. The CDR3 extends over 14 amino acids. V was clipped by 3 bases and J by 6 bases; unmatched bases: 6. Germline V CDR1 and CDR2: LNHDA, SQIVND (reference sequence). CDR3 sequence (DNA): TGTGCCAGTAGTATCGGGCGGGAGGGTGGCGAGCAGTACTTC. This gives the protein CASSIGREGGEQYF.

The J gene is TRBJ2-1, the V gene TRBV11-2; D gene unclear. V was pared by 1 base and J by 8 bases, with 9 bases between. Germline V gene lookup returns CDR1 SGHAT and CDR2 FQNNGV. There are 13 residues in the CDR3. For the CDR3, the DNA is TGTGCCAGCAGCTTAGGTCTGGCGGATGAGCAGTTCTTC. As protein: CASSLGLADEQFF.

The table lists this clone with a few counts. The V call is TRBV15, the J call TRBJ1-5; D gene uncertain. CDR1 LNHNV and CDR2 YYDKDF come from the germline V gene (reference sequence). Trimming took off 0 bases at V and 2 bases at J, with 29 bases between the two ends. CDR3 size: 22 residues. CDR3 loop: CATSRDYLIGWQADHGNQPQHF. The DNA of the CDR3 is TGTGCCACCAGCAGAGATTATCTTATCGGCTGGCAGGCCGATCACGGCAATCAGCCCCAGCATTTT.

This clone occurred once. The CDR3 reads CASSRSGSKGGYGYTF. DNA for the CDR3: TGCGCCAGCAGCCGCTCCGGGTCCAAGGGAGGCTATGGCTACACCTTC. V usage is TRBV4-1 and J usage is TRBJ1-2, with D hard to call. Between the trimmed V and J ends, which lost 4 bases and 4 bases, there was a span of 19 bases. The germline V gene encodes CDR1 MGHRA and CDR2 YSYEKL. This CDR3 is built from 16 residues.

This clone was counted once. This CDR3 is also generated by other DNA sequences in the sample. DNA for the CDR3: TGTGCCAGCAGCCTGGACAGATACGAGCAGTACTTC. As protein: CASSLDRYEQYF. The chain combines TRBV11-3 with TRBJ2-7, with D possibly matching TRBD1 (6 bases). This CDR3 region has 12 residues. From germline, CDR1 is SGHNT and CDR2 YENEEA. The V gene lost 5 bases and the J gene lost 4 bases, with 9 bases spanning the gap.

CDR3 DNA: TGTGCCAGCAGTTACGCGCGTCAGGAATACGAGCAGTACTTC. It encodes CASSYARQEYEQYF. This chain connects TRBV6-5 to TRBJ2-7; no clear D. This CDR3 has 14 residues. Per the germline V gene, CDR1 is MNHEY and CDR2 is SVGAGI. V lost 2 bases and J lost 4, with 12 bases in between.

Only a few counts were recorded for this clone. The chain recombines TRBV29-1 with TRBJ2-1; 10 bases map to TRBD2. CDR1 is SQVTM and CDR2 is ANQGSEA in the germline V gene. J gave up 5 bases and V 7 bases, and 8 bases lay outside the gene matches. CDR3 length: 14 residues. CDR3 sequence: CSGYGAGGDNEQFF. CDR3 DNA: TGCAGCGGATATGGAGCGGGAGGGGACAATGAGCAGTTCTTC.

The chain recombines TRBV6-5 with TRBJ2-7; the D gene is possibly TRBD2 (5 bases). CDR1 MNHEY and CDR2 SVGAGI come from the germline V gene. The CDR3 contains 13 residues. Trimming removed 10 bases at V and 3 bases at J, with 16 bases between. The CDR3 nucleotides read TGTGCCACCACTAGGACCTCGGGCTACGAGCAGTACTTC. Its protein product is CATTRTSGYEQYF.

The chain recombines TRBV2 with TRBJ2-1, with D perhaps TRBD1 (5 bases). The CDR3 sequence is 15 residues long. V lost 5 bases and J lost 4, with 15 bases in between. Germline V CDR1 and CDR2: SNHLY, FYNNEI. The CDR3 DNA reads TGTGCCAGCAGTCTAACAGGAGAATTTTACAATGAGCAGTTCTTC. This gives the protein CASSLTGEFYNEQFF.

The chain links TRBV6-2 or TRBV6-3 to TRBJ1-2; 7 nucleotides agree with TRBD1. The CDR3 consists of 15 residues. With 5 bases clipped from V and 1 base from J, the junction kept 7 bases outside the gene matches. Germline lookup yields CDR1 MNHEY and CDR2 SVGEGT. The CDR3 coding sequence is TGTGCCAGCAGTCCCGGGACAGACTATAACTATGGCTACACCTTC. This gives the protein CASSPGTDYNYGYTF.

The gene calls are TRBV19 and TRBJ1-1, with TRBD1 matching 8 bases. V gave up 7 bases and J gave up 1 base; unmatched junction bases: 8. Per the germline V gene, CDR1 is LNHDA and CDR2 is SQIVND (reference sequence). The CDR3 is made up of 15 amino acids. The CDR3 DNA follows: TGTGCCAGTACCCCTCCAGGGGGCGGGAACACTGAAGCTTTCTTT. Protein sequence: CASTPPGGGNTEAFF.

The chain uses TRBV27 and TRBJ2-1; 13 bases fit TRBD2. The CDR3 spans 15 residues. The trim removed 5 bases at V and 6 bases at J, leaving 4 bases unmatched. Germline V CDR1 and CDR2: MNHEY, SMNVEV (reference sequence). As DNA, the CDR3 is TGTGCCAGCAGTGGACTAGCGGGAGCTCTCAATGAGCAGTTCTTC. Encoded protein: CASSGLAGALNEQFF.

The V gene is TRBV27, the J gene TRBJ2-1; 7 bases fit TRBD1. Per the germline V gene, CDR1 is MNHEY and CDR2 is SMNVEV (reference sequence). The length of the CDR3 is 17 residues. Losses at the gene ends were 3 bases for V and 6 bases for J; bases not matched to a gene: 14. The CDR3 spells CASSLQSTGLVSNEQFF. In DNA form, the CDR3 reads TGTGCCAGCAGTTTGCAGTCGACAGGGTTAGTTAGCAATGAGCAGTTCTTC.

The chain employs TRBV5-1 and TRBJ1-2; unclear D gene. Germline V CDR1 and CDR2: SGHRS, YFSETQ. The CDR3 loop spans 16 amino acids. V gave up 0 bases and J gave up 3 bases, with 15 bases separating them. The CDR3 DNA sequence: TGCGCCAGCAGCTTGGATGAATGGGCCTGGGACTATGGCTACACCTTC. It specifies CASSLDEWAWDYGYTF.

The chain couples TRBV29-1 to TRBJ2-1; tentatively, D is TRBD1 (5 bases). CDR1 and CDR2 (germline): SQVTM, ANQGSEA. This CDR3 comprises 13 residues. The V gene lost 0 bases and the J gene lost 7 bases, with 10 bases spanning the gap. CDR3 coding DNA: TGCAGCGTTGAAGAAGCTAGGGGTAATGAGCAGTTCTTC. It yields the protein CSVEEARGNEQFF.

Only one count was recorded for this clone. The chain employs TRBV18 and TRBJ2-2; perhaps TRBD2 as D (6 bases). The CDR3 sequence is 15 residues long. V was shortened by 0 bases and J by 6 bases, with 11 bases between the two germline ends. CDR1 is KGHSH, CDR2 LQKENI, per germline. The CDR3 protein is CASSPPDGGAGELFF. CDR3 bases: TGTGCCAGCTCACCACCTGACGGGGGAGCCGGGGAGCTGTTTTTT.

The chain is built from TRBV7-2 and TRBJ2-7, with 7 bases aligning to TRBD1. The CDR3 sequence is 18 residues long. Per germline, CDR1 SGHTA and CDR2 FQGNSA. The V segment lost 7 bases and the J segment 0 bases; nucleotides outside the gene matches: 18. The CDR3 DNA follows: TGTGCCAGCAACTTGAGGGGGCTCTCGGTCGGGAACTCCTACGAGCAGTACTTC. Translating gives CASNLRGLSVGNSYEQYF.

V gene TRBV4-2 combines with J gene TRBJ1-2, with 7 bases matching TRBD1. Germline V gene sequence: CDR1 LGHNA, CDR2 YNFKEQ. V lost 1 base, J lost 2 bases, and 7 bases stayed unmatched. This CDR3 spans 16 amino acids. The CDR3 coding sequence is TGTGCCAGCAGCCAAGGGAGTCAGGGGGAAAACTATGGCTACACCTTC. Its translation: CASSQGSQGENYGYTF.